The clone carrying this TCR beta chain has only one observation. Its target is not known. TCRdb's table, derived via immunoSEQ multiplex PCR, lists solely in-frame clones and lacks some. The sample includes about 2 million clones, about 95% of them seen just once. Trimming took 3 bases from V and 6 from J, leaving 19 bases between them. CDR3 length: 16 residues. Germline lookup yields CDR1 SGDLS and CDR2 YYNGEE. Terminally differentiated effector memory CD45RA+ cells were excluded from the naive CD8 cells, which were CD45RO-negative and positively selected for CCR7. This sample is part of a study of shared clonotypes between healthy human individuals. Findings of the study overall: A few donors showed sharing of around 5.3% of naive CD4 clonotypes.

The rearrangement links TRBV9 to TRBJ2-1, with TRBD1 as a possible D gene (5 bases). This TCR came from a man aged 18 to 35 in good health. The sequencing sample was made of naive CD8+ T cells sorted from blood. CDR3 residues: CASSAYVTIGVNEQFF. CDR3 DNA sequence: TGTGCCAGCAGCGCCTACGTAACCATAGGGGTCAATGAGCAGTTCTTC. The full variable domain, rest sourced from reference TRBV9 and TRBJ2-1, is DSGVTQTPKHLITATGQRVTLRCSPRSGDLSVYWYQQSLDQGLQFLIQYYNGEERAKGNILERFSAQQFPDLHSELNLSSLELGDSALYFCASSAYVTIGVNEQFFGPGTRLTVL.